This is a list of T cell receptor beta chains from one sample in a study of technical replicates of blood from several donors. Method: immunoSEQ multiplex PCR; TCRdb's copy keeps in-frame clones and lacks some. This table has 98,000 or so clones, approximately 94% appearing once. Sequenced: T cells isolated from PBMCs. The receptors shown here come from a human donor in good health. Both conserved end residues are part of each CDR3. The D gene is left open where the match is weak. Clone size is shown for a subset of rows, as once, few, many or a class of expanded clone.

15	-	TRBD1	TRBV7-6	TRBJ2-7	CASSLVEGAKYEQYF	TGTGCCAGCAGCTTAGTTGAGGGGGCGAAGTACGAGCAGTACTTC
14	once	-	TRBV6-4	TRBJ2-3	CASSEQLPTDTQYF	TGTGCCAGCAGTGAGCAACTTCCCACAGATACGCAGTATTTT
18	-	TRBD2	TRBV9	TRBJ2-3	CASSGGLAGPPSTDTQYF	TGTGCCAGCAGCGGGGGACTAGCGGGGCCTCCTAGCACAGATACGCAGTATTTT
15	-	TRBD2	TRBV6-5	TRBJ2-1	CASSQSGGPHNEQFF	TGTGCCAGCAGCCAAAGCGGGGGGCCCCACAATGAGCAGTTCTTC
14	-	-	TRBV19	TRBJ2-1	CASSMLGGKGQQFF	TGTGCCAGTAGTATGTTGGGGGGAAAGGGACAGCAGTTCTTC
15	once	-	TRBV5-8	TRBJ1-5	CASGLQGIGNQPQHF	TGTGCCAGCGGACTTCAGGGGATAGGGAATCAGCCCCAGCATTTT
10	-	-	TRBV2	TRBJ2-5	CASSQGTQYF	TGTGCCAGCAGCCAGGGGACCCAGTACTTC
13	-	-	TRBV12-5	TRBJ2-1	CASQVIGTNEQFF	TGTGCTAGTCAGGTCATAGGAACCAATGAGCAGTTCTTC
13	-	-	TRBV6-6	TRBJ2-2	CASRPMNTGELFF	TGTGCCAGCAGACCTATGAACACCGGGGAGCTGTTTTTT
16	-	TRBD2	TRBV5-4	TRBJ2-3	CASSLPLSGGADTQYF	TGTGCCAGCAGCTTGCCACTTAGCGGGGGGGCTGATACGCAGTATTTT
15	-	-	TRBV5-1	TRBJ2-1	CASSLLSSGDNEQFF	TGCGCCAGCAGCTTGCTTTCATCGGGAGACAATGAGCAGTTCTTC
16	-	TRBD1	TRBV15	TRBJ2-3	CATSSLAGTGSDTQYF	TGTGCCACCAGCAGTCTAGCCGGGACAGGGTCAGATACGCAGTATTTT
15	-	-	TRBV30	TRBJ2-3	CAWSVHGLSTDTQYF	TGTGCCTGGAGTGTACATGGACTGAGCACAGATACGCAGTATTTT
15	-	-	TRBV7-6	TRBJ2-1	CASSLAGSSYNEQFF	TGTGCCAGCAGCTTAGCTGGGAGCTCCTACAATGAGCAGTTCTTC
14	-	-	TRBV11-2	TRBJ2-7	CASSPTLSSYEQYF	TGTGCCAGCAGCCCAACCTTGAGCTCCTACGAGCAGTACTTC
15	-	TRBD1	TRBV6-5	TRBJ1-1	CASSQTGGKDTEAFF	TGTGCCAGCAGTCAGACAGGGGGCAAAGACACTGAAGCTTTCTTT
17	-	TRBD1	TRBV10-3	TRBJ2-6	CAINRGREGSGANVLTF	TGTGCCATCAATAGGGGGCGCGAAGGATCTGGGGCCAACGTCCTGACTTTC
14	-	-	TRBV9	TRBJ2-3	CASSGISGTDTQYF	TGTGCCAGCAGCGGAATTAGCGGCACAGATACGCAGTATTTT
12	-	-	TRBV6-6	TRBJ2-7	CASREAGHEQYF	TGTGCCAGCCGGGAAGCAGGCCACGAGCAGTACTTC
16	-	-	TRBV14	TRBJ2-5	CASSQDQGSGLWAQYF	TGTGCCAGCAGCCAAGATCAGGGTAGCGGCCTTTGGGCCCAGTACTTC
16	-	TRBD2	TRBV28	TRBJ2-7	CASSLLTSGNPYEQYF	TGTGCCAGCAGTCTCCTGACTAGCGGGAACCCCTACGAGCAGTACTTC
14	-	-	TRBV5-4	TRBJ2-7	CASSLARDTYEQYF	TGTGCCAGCAGCTTAGCGCGAGATACCTACGAGCAGTACTTC
16	-	-	TRBV19	TRBJ1-2	CASSIDLWGQIEGYTF	TGTGCCAGTAGTATAGATCTATGGGGACAAATTGAGGGCTACACCTTC
14	-	TRBD1	TRBV5-4	TRBJ1-5	CASSSDRGNQPQHF	TGTGCCAGCAGCTCTGACAGGGGTAATCAGCCCCAGCATTTT
14	-	-	TRBV4-2	TRBJ1-6	CASSQEGGNSPLHF	TGTGCCAGCAGCCAAGAGGGAGGAAATTCACCCCTCCACTTT
11	-	TRBD1	TRBV30	TRBJ1-2	CALRGIYGYTF	TGTGCCCTCAGGGGGATCTATGGCTACACCTTC
14	-	-	TRBV6-1	TRBJ2-1	CASSDMGSYNEQFF	TGTGCCAGCAGTGACATGGGGAGCTACAATGAGCAGTTCTTC
15	-	-	TRBV28	TRBJ1-2	CASSRQAVRNWGYTF	TGTGCCAGCAGTAGACAGGCAGTTCGGAATTGGGGCTACACCTTC
12	-	-	TRBV7-2	TRBJ2-3	CASSRPADTQYF	TGTGCCAGCAGCCGTCCCGCAGATACGCAGTATTTT
15	-	-	TRBV9	TRBJ1-1	CASSVGQGRNTEAFF	TGTGCCAGCAGCGTAGGGCAGGGGAGGAACACTGAAGCTTTCTTT
14	-	-	TRBV5-8	TRBJ2-2	CASSGSFRAGELFF	TGTGCCAGCAGCGGATCCTTCAGGGCCGGGGAGCTGTTTTTT
15	-	TRBD2	TRBV27	TRBJ2-2	CASSLAGKYTGELFF	TGTGCCAGCAGTCTAGCGGGGAAGTACACCGGGGAGCTGTTTTTT
13	-	-	TRBV5-1	TRBJ2-7	CASTPSDSYEQYF	TGCGCCAGCACCCCCAGTGACTCCTACGAGCAGTACTTC
15	-	TRBD1	TRBV5-5	TRBJ1-2	CASSVDGQGDYGYTF	TGTGCCAGCAGCGTGGACGGACAGGGAGACTATGGCTACACCTTC
13	-	-	TRBV19	TRBJ1-1	CASRSRSNTEAFF	TGTGCCAGTAGGAGCCGGTCGAACACTGAAGCTTTCTTT
17	-	-	TRBV5-8	TRBJ1-5	CASSLVTWRDSNQPQHF	TGTGCCAGCAGCTTGGTTACGTGGAGGGATAGCAATCAGCCCCAGCATTTT
14	-	-	TRBV6-5	TRBJ2-5	CASSPGGIQETQYF	TGTGCCAGCAGTCCTGGCGGCATCCAAGAGACCCAGTACTTC
14	once	-	TRBV27	TRBJ1-4	CASSQIATNEKLFF	TGTGCCAGCAGCCAGATTGCAACTAATGAAAAACTGTTTTTT
14	-	-	TRBV5-1	TRBJ1-3	CASSLASSGNTIYF	TGCGCCAGCAGCTTGGCTTCCTCTGGAAACACCATATATTTT
13	-	-	TRBV5-1	TRBJ2-7	CASSPGHGYEQYF	TGCGCCAGCAGCCCGGGACACGGATACGAGCAGTACTTC
14	-	TRBD1	TRBV9	TRBJ1-3	CASRKGASGNTIYF	TGTGCCAGCCGGAAGGGGGCCTCTGGAAACACCATATATTTT
14	-	-	TRBV25-1	TRBJ2-7	CASSESWGHHEQYF	TGTGCCAGCAGTGAGAGCTGGGGGCACCACGAGCAGTACTTC
13	-	-	TRBV11-2	TRBJ1-1	CASSLDRGAEAFF	TGTGCCAGCAGCTTAGACAGGGGCGCTGAAGCTTTCTTT
15	once	TRBD1	TRBV9	TRBJ1-1	CASSVETGAWTEAFF	TGTGCCAGCAGCGTAGAAACAGGGGCTTGGACTGAAGCTTTCTTT
13	-	TRBD1	TRBV6-5	TRBJ1-2	CASSGGTGNGYTF	TGTGCCAGCAGTGGCGGGACAGGGAACGGCTACACCTTC
15	-	TRBD1	TRBV13	TRBJ2-5	CASSTRTGGWQTQYF	TGTGCCAGCAGCACCCGGACAGGGGGTTGGCAGACCCAGTACTTC
15	-	-	TRBV5-1	TRBJ2-2	CASSSPTLNTGELFF	TGCGCCAGCAGCAGCCCCACCCTTAACACCGGGGAGCTGTTTTTT
16	-	TRBD2	TRBV28	TRBJ2-7	CASLGGLAMSSYEQYF	TGTGCCAGCTTAGGGGGACTAGCGATGAGCTCCTACGAGCAGTACTTC
14	-	-	TRBV28	TRBJ2-5	CASSSPQGQETQYF	TGTGCCAGCAGTTCCCCCCAGGGCCAAGAGACCCAGTACTTC
14	-	TRBD1	TRBV5-4	TRBJ1-2	CASSETGENYGYTF	TGTGCCAGCAGCGAGACAGGGGAAAACTATGGCTACACCTTC
12	-	TRBD1	TRBV28	TRBJ1-4	CASRTGLEKLFF	TGTGCCAGCAGGACAGGGCTCGAAAAACTGTTTTTT
15	-	TRBD1	TRBV6-5	TRBJ1-6	CASSYWTGKDSPLHF	TGTGCCAGCAGTTACTGGACAGGGAAAGATTCACCCCTCCACTTT
14	-	-	TRBV28	TRBJ1-3	CASSLVGPGNTIYF	TGTGCCAGCAGTTTAGTGGGGCCTGGAAACACCATATATTTT
14	-	-	TRBV10-2	TRBJ1-2	CASRSGDANYGYTF	TGCGCCAGCAGATCAGGGGACGCTAACTATGGCTACACCTTC
13	-	TRBD1	TRBV28	TRBJ2-1	CASTSDRYNEQFF	TGTGCCAGCACCTCGGACAGGTACAATGAGCAGTTCTTC
17	-	TRBD2	TRBV7-7	TRBJ2-1	CASSPGTSGSSYNEQFF	TGTGCCAGCAGCCCCGGGACTAGCGGGAGCTCCTACAATGAGCAGTTCTTC
14	few	TRBD1	TRBV19	TRBJ1-1	CASSTGQGNTEAFF	TGTGCCAGTAGTACCGGACAGGGGAACACTGAAGCTTTCTTT
13	-	-	TRBV5-1	TRBJ1-3	CASSLDSLNTIYF	TGCGCCAGCAGCTTGGACTCATTAAACACCATATATTTT